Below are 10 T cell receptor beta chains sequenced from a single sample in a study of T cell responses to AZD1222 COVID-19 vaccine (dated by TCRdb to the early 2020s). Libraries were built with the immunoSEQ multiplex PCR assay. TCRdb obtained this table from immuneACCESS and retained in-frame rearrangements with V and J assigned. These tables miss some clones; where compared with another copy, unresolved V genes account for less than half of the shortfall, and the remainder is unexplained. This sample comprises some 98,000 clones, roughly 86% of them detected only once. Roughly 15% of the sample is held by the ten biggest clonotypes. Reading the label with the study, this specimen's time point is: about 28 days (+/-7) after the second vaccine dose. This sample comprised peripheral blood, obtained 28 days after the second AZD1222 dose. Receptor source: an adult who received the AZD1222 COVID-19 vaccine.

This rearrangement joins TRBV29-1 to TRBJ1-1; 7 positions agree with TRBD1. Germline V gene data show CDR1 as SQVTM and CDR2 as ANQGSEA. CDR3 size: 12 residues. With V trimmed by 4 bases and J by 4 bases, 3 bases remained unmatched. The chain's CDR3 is CSVGRDSTEAFF. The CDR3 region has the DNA TGCAGCGTTGGGAGGGACAGCACTGAAGCTTTCTTT.

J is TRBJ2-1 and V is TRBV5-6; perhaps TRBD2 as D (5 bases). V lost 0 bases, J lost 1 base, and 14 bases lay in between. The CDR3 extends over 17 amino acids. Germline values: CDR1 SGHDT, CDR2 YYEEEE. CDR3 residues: CASSLALTTISYNEQFF. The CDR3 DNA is TGTGCCAGCAGCTTGGCCCTGACTACGATATCCTACAATGAGCAGTTCTTC.

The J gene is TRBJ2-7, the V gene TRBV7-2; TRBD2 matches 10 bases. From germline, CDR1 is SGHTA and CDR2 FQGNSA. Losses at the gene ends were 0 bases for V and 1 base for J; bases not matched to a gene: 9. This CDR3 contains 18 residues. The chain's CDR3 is CASSLASSGSTSSYEQYF. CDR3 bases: TGTGCCAGCAGCTTAGCTTCTAGCGGGAGTACATCATCCTACGAGCAGTACTTC.

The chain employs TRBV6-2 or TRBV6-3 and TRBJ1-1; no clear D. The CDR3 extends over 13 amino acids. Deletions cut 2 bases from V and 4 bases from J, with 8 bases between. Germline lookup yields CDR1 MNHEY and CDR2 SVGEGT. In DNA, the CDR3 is TGTGCCAGCAGTTACAGGGATGGCACTGAAGCTTTCTTT. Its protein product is CASSYRDGTEAFF.

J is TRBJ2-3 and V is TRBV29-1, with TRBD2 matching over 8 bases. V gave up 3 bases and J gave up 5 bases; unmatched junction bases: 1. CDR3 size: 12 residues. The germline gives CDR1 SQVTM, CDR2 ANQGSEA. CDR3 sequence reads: CSVDGGGDTQYF. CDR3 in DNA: TGCAGCGTTGACGGGGGGGGAGATACGCAGTATTTT.

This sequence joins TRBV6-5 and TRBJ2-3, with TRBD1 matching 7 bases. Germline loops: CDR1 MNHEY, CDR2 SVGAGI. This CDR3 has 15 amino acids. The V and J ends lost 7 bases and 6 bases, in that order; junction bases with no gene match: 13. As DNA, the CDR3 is TGTGCCAGCAAACGGGACAGTTCCCCCGTCGATACGCAGTATTTT. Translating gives CASKRDSSPVDTQYF.

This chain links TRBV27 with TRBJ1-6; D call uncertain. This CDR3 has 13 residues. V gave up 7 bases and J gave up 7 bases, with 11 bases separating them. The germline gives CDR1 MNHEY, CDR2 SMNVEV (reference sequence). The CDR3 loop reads CASTSTENSPLHF. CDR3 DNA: TGTGCCAGCACTAGCACGGAGAATTCACCCCTCCACTTT.

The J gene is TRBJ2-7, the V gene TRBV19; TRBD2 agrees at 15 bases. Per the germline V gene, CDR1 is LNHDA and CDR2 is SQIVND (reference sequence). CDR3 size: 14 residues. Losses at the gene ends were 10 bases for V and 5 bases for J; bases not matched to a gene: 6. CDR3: CATTGTSGRNEQYF. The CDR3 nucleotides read TGTGCCACTACCGGGACTAGCGGGAGGAACGAGCAGTACTTC.

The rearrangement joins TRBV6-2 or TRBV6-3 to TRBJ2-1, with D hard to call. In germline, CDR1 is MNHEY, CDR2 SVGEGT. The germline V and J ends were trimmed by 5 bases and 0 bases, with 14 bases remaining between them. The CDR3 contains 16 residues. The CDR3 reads CASSRMGIGSYNEQFF. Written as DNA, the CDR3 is TGTGCCAGCAGTCGGATGGGAATTGGCTCCTACAATGAGCAGTTCTTC.

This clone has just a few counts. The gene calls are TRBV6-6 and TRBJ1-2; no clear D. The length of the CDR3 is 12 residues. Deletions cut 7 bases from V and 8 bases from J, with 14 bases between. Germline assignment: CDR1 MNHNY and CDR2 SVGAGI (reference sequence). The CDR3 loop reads CASKTISGGYTF. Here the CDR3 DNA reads TGTGCCAGCAAGACCATCTCTGGCGGCTACACCTTC.